The next 26 T cell receptor beta chains were all read from a single sample in a study of CD8 T cell repertoires and HIV-1 epitope variants (TCRdb year 2020). The library relied on the immunoSEQ multiplex PCR assay. Entries here come from immuneACCESS through TCRdb and include only in-frame sequences with V and J called. Some clones fail to appear in such tables; in the studies checked, an unresolved V gene covers under half of the shortfall, and the cause of the remainder is unknown. In all, the sample holds 4,500 to 6,000 clones, and about 63% of those were seen once. The leading ten clones occupy less than 45% of the sample. These receptors have no identified antigens. The specimen was cultured CD8+ T cells derived from PBMCs. These receptors originate from a male donor with HIV.

In its sample, this clone was seen a few times. The CDR3 loop is CASSLYEQYF. In DNA form, the CDR3 reads TGCGCCAGCAGCTTGTACGAGCAGTACTTC. The chain carries TRBV5-1 and TRBJ2-7; D is ambiguous. In germline, CDR1 is SGHRS, CDR2 YFSETQ. V dropped 1 base and J dropped 4 bases, with 0 bases sitting between them. The CDR3 is 10 amino acids.

This chain connects TRBV4-3 to TRBJ1-1; tentative D call: TRBD1 (6 bases). This CDR3 region has 16 residues. V was trimmed by 4 bases and J by 0 bases, leaving 15 bases between them. Germline-derived CDR1 and CDR2 are LGHNA and YSLEER. The CDR3 bases are TGCGCCAGCAGCCTGTCGACAGGACTAGTGAACACTGAAGCTTTCTTT. This codes for CASSLSTGLVNTEAFF.

The CDR3 region is CASSQASGVGYEQYF. Here the CDR3 DNA reads TGCGCCAGCAGCCAAGCTAGTGGAGTCGGCTACGAGCAGTACTTC. The J gene is TRBJ2-7, the V gene TRBV4-3, with unresolved D. V was clipped by 1 base and J by 3 bases, with 13 bases between them. The germline gives CDR1 LGHNA, CDR2 YSLEER. The CDR3 length is 15 residues.

The chain recombines TRBV9 with TRBJ2-7, with D hard to call. CDR1 and CDR2 from the germline V gene are SGDLS and YYNGEE. Trimming left V 4 bases short and J 3 bases short, with 11 bases between. The CDR3 covers 13 residues. CDR3 bases: TGTGCCAGCAGCACGGAAGGTGGCTACGAGCAGTACTTC. Protein: CASSTEGGYEQYF.

The chain links TRBV25-1 to TRBJ1-5; D call uncertain. V was shortened by 6 bases and J by 2 bases, with 5 bases between the two germline ends. Germline V CDR1 and CDR2: MGHDK, SYGVNS. This CDR3 is built from 12 residues. The CDR3 is CASRDGNQPQHF. The CDR3 DNA is TGTGCCAGCAGGGACGGCAATCAGCCCCAGCATTTT.

The chain carries TRBV5-2 and TRBJ1-2. TRBV5-2 is tagged as a pseudogene. The CDR3 length is 16 residues. CDR3 region: CASSQDPPDLDYGYTF. In DNA, the CDR3 is TGCGCCAGCAGCCAAGATCCCCCAGACTTGGACTATGGCTACACCTTC.

This chain uses TRBV6-5 with TRBJ2-7; D tentatively reads TRBD1 or TRBD2 (5 bases each). The length of the CDR3 is 13 residues. Trimming shortened V by 6 bases and J by 3 bases, and 12 bases separated the two germline ends. The germline CDR1 and CDR2 sequences are MNHEY and SVGAGI. The CDR3 DNA follows: TGTGCCAGCAGACCTATTGGGGGCTACGAGCAGTACTTC. Translation: CASRPIGGYEQYF.

V and J are TRBV14 and TRBJ2-1; tentatively, D is TRBD1 (5 bases). V shed 4 bases and J shed 7 bases, with 17 bases lying between them. CDR1 and CDR2 (germline): SGHDN, FVKESK. The CDR3 sequence is 15 residues long. CDR3 loop: CASSLLSAGRNEQFF. CDR3 nucleotides: TGTGCCAGCAGCCTACTATCGGCAGGGCGGAATGAGCAGTTCTTC.

The chain links TRBV7-2 to TRBJ2-3; D possibly corresponds to TRBD2 (5 bases). The CDR3 has 15 amino acids. Trimming left V 5 bases short and J 2 bases short, with 14 bases between. Germline V gives CDR1 SGHTA, CDR2 FQGNSA. The CDR3: CASSPTRAATDTQYF. The CDR3 DNA follows: TGTGCCAGCAGCCCCACTAGGGCTGCCACAGATACGCAGTATTTT.

The J gene is TRBJ2-7, the V gene TRBV6-5; D is unresolved. The length of the CDR3 is 13 residues. Trimming left V 2 bases short and J 7 bases short, with 12 bases between. The germline V gene has CDR1 MNHEY and CDR2 SVGAGI. CDR3 nucleotides: TGTGCCAGCAGTTACCCGAATGCAAGGGAGCAGTACTTC. It specifies CASSYPNAREQYF.

This chain links TRBV27 with TRBJ2-3; 10 nucleotides align to TRBD2. The CDR3 runs to 14 residues. The V gene end was trimmed by 6 bases and the J gene end by 5 bases; junction bases not matched to a gene: 5. Germline assignment: CDR1 MNHEY and CDR2 SMNVEV (reference sequence). CDR3: CASSIAGGQDTQYF. CDR3 coding DNA: TGTGCCAGCAGCATAGCGGGAGGTCAAGATACGCAGTATTTT.

The V call is TRBV29-1, the J call TRBJ2-3, with 7 bases matching TRBD1. The CDR3 extends over 14 amino acids. Germline lookup yields CDR1 SQVTM and CDR2 ANQGSEA. V dropped 7 bases and J dropped 1; count of bases not matched to a gene: 8. The CDR3 nucleotides read TGCAGCGGGGGCCTGGGGACAGGCACAGATACGCAGTATTTT. Protein product: CSGGLGTGTDTQYF.

The chain carries TRBV7-9 and TRBJ2-2; D possibly corresponds to TRBD1 (6 bases). In germline, CDR1 is SEHNR, CDR2 FQNEAQ (reference sequence). The CDR3 is 15 amino acids. The V end was cut by 1 base, the J end by 6 bases, with 12 bases between. For the CDR3, the DNA is TGTGCCAGCAGCTTAGAGACAGGAACCCCCGGGGAGCTGTTTTTT. Protein product: CASSLETGTPGELFF.

The chain has TRBV7-6 and TRBJ2-7; a weak D match, TRBD1 (6 bases). Trimming removed 2 bases at V and 1 base at J, with 9 bases between. Germline CDR1 and CDR2: SGHVS and FNYEAQ. The CDR3 sequence is 14 residues long. The DNA for the CDR3 is TGTGCCAGCAGCTTACTAGGGGGTTCCTACGAGCAGTACTTC. Encoded protein: CASSLLGGSYEQYF.

The chain links TRBV28 to TRBJ2-5; perhaps D is TRBD1 or TRBD2 (5 bases each). The closer fit of TRBJ2-7 to the DNA end suggests the J call may be wrong. The CDR3 length is 15 residues. Germline V lookup: CDR1 MDHEN, CDR2 SYDVKM. CDR3 sequence reads: CASGRSAGRVNEQYF. CDR3 sequence (DNA): TGTGCCAGCGGTCGTTCGGCAGGGAGAGTCAACGAGCAGTACTTC.

This chain connects TRBV5-1 to TRBJ2-1, with 9 bases fitting TRBD1. The CDR3 runs 18 residues. The V gene's germline CDR1 is SGHRS and CDR2 YFSETQ. V was pared by 1 base and J by 1 base, with 9 bases of the junction left unmatched. CDR3 in amino acids: CASSLTGGEKTSYNEQFF. The DNA of the CDR3 is TGCGCCAGCAGCTTGACAGGGGGCGAAAAAACATCCTACAATGAGCAGTTCTTC. The variable domain in full, with the rest retrieved from reference TRBV5-1 and TRBJ2-1, is KAGVTQTPRYLIKTRGQQVTLSCSPISGHRSVSWYQQTPGQGLQFLFEYFSETQRNKGNFPGRFSGRQFSNSRSEMNVSTLELGDSALYLCASSLTGGEKTSYNEQFFGPGTRLTVL.

A few counts support this clone. CDR3 amino acids: CASSYSSGRGEQFF. In DNA, the CDR3 is TGTGCCAGCAGTTACTCTTCCGGGAGAGGAGAGCAGTTCTTC. The rearrangement uses TRBV6-5 and TRBJ2-1; D is possibly TRBD2 (6 bases). The CDR3 has 14 residues. From germline, CDR1 is MNHEY and CDR2 SVGAGI. V was pared by 0 bases and J by 10 bases, with 13 bases between.

This clone turned up a few times. The chain uses TRBV5-6 and TRBJ1-2, with 12 bases identical to TRBD1. The V gene end was trimmed by 4 bases and the J gene end by 4 bases; junction bases not matched to a gene: 8. This CDR3 contains 16 residues. In germline, CDR1 is SGHDT, CDR2 YYEEEE. The CDR3 loop is CASSGTGTGGSYGYTF. The CDR3 DNA reads as TGTGCCAGCAGCGGAACCGGGACAGGGGGCAGCTATGGCTACACCTTC.

The chain couples TRBV30 to TRBJ1-1; 9 bases fit TRBD1. The length of the CDR3 is 14 residues. CDR1 and CDR2 (germline): GTSNPN, SVGIG (reference sequence). V was pared by 3 bases and J by 3 bases, with 5 bases of the junction left unmatched. This CDR3 reads CAWSATGGYTEAFF. The CDR3 nucleotides read TGTGCCTGGAGCGCGACAGGGGGGTACACTGAAGCTTTCTTT.

This clone was seen a few times. The V call is TRBV28, the J call TRBJ2-7; TRBD1 agrees at 8 bases. Germline values: CDR1 MDHEN, CDR2 SYDVKM. The CDR3 has 13 amino acids. The ends lost 7 bases at V and 5 bases at J; junction bases unmatched: 7. The CDR3 loop is CASKDRVINEQYF. CDR3 bases: TGTGCCAGCAAGGACAGGGTAATCAACGAGCAGTACTTC.

The table lists this clone with a count of one. The rearrangement uses TRBV7-3 and TRBJ2-3; 10 bases fit TRBD2. The CDR3 spans 18 residues. V shed 0 bases and J 1 base; nucleotides not matched to a gene: 7. Germline CDR1 and CDR2: SGHTA and FQGTGA. CDR3 nucleotide sequence: TGTGCCAGCAGCTTAACGCCCAGAAGCGGGGGGGGCACAGATACGCAGTATTTT. Translating gives CASSLTPRSGGGTDTQYF.

Comment on this clone: One junction end does not reproduce the germline sequence, and a read error may be involved. The J gene is TRBJ1-2, the V gene TRBV5-8; D uncertain. The CDR3 runs 16 residues. CDR1 is SGHTS, CDR2 YDEGEE, per germline. CDR3 coding DNA: TGCGCCAGCAGCCAAGATCCCGTCGAACTCGACTATGGCTACACCTTC. This codes for CASSQDPVELDYGYTF.

This clone turned up a few times. This chain joins TRBV19 and TRBJ2-7; 7 bases agree with TRBD2. V dropped 2 bases and J dropped 3; count of bases not matched to a gene: 1. Germline V gene sequence: CDR1 LNHDA, CDR2 SQIVND (reference sequence). The CDR3 is 13 amino acids. Here the CDR3 reads CASSISGIYEQYF. In nucleotides, the CDR3 is TGTGCCAGTAGTATAAGCGGGATCTACGAGCAGTACTTC.

The CDR3 DNA follows: TGTGCCAGCAGCTTGGGCGGGACAGTCTCCTACGAGCAGTACTTC. Encoded protein: CASSLGGTVSYEQYF. This chain uses TRBV5-6 with TRBJ2-7, with a weak D call TRBD1 (7 bases). Trimming removed 0 bases at V and 0 bases at J, with 10 bases between. CDR1 and CDR2 from the germline V gene are SGHDT and YYEEEE. The CDR3 covers 15 residues.

The chain carries TRBV9 and TRBJ1-2; 7 bases are a match to TRBD1. The CDR3 loop spans 17 amino acids. The germline V gene encodes CDR1 SGDLS and CDR2 YYNGEE. V trimming: 0 bases; J trimming: 5 bases; junction bases outside the gene matches: 13. This chain's CDR3 is CASSVAETGSPRYGYTF. CDR3 sequence (DNA): TGTGCCAGCAGCGTAGCTGAGACAGGGAGCCCTAGGTATGGCTACACCTTC.

The chain uses TRBV7-9 and TRBJ2-5; 9 nucleotides agree with TRBD1. There are 16 residues in the CDR3. V lost 5 bases and J lost 5; bases outside the gene matches: 12. Germline CDR1 reads SEHNR; CDR2 reads FQNEAQ (reference sequence). The CDR3: CASSPLPGQGEETQYF. In DNA, the CDR3 is TGTGCCAGCAGCCCCCTCCCGGGACAGGGAGAGGAGACCCAGTACTTC.